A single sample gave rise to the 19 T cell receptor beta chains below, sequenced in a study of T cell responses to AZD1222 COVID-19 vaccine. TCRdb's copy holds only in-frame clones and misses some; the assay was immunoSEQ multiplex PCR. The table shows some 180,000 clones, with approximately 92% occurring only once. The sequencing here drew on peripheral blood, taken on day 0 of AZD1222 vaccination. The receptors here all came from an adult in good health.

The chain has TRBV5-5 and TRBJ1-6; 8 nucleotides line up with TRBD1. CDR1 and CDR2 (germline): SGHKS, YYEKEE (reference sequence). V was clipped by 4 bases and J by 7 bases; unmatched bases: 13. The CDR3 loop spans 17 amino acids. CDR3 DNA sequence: TGTGCCAGCAGCCCCAACTGGCGACAGGGGAGGAATTCACCCCTCCACTTT. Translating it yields CASSPNWRQGRNSPLHF.

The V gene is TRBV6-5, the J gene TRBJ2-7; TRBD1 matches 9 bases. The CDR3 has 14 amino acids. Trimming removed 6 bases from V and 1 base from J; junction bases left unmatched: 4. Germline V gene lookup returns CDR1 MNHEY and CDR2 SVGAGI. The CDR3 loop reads CASRKGQGSYEQYF. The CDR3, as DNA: TGTGCCAGCAGGAAGGGACAGGGATCCTACGAGCAGTACTTC.

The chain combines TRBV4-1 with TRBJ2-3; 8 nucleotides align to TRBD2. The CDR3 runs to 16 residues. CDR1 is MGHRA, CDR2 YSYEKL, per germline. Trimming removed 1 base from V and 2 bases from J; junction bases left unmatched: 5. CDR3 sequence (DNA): TGCGCCAGCAGCCAAGCTAACGGGGGGGTCACAGATACGCAGTATTTT. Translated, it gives CASSQANGGVTDTQYF.

This CDR3 reads CASSPRGARSGNTIYF. The CDR3 DNA follows: TGTGCCAGCAGCCCCAGAGGAGCACGCTCTGGAAACACCATATATTTT. This chain uses TRBV7-2 with TRBJ1-3, with unresolved D. The V end was cut by 5 bases, the J end by 0 bases, with 14 bases between. In germline, CDR1 is SGHTA, CDR2 FQGNSA. The CDR3 contains 16 residues.

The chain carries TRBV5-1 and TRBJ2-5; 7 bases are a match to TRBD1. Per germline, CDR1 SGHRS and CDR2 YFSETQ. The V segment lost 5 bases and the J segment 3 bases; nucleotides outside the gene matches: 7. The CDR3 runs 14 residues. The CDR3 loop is CASRTGQREETQYF. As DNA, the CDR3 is TGCGCCAGCAGGACAGGGCAACGCGAAGAGACCCAGTACTTC.

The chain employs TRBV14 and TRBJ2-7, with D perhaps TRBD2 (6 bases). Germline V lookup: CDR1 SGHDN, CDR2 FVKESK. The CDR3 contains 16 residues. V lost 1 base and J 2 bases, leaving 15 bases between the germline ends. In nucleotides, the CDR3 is TGTGCCAGCAGCCAAGCCCGGGGAGGTGGTACCTACGAGCAGTACTTC. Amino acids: CASSQARGGGTYEQYF.

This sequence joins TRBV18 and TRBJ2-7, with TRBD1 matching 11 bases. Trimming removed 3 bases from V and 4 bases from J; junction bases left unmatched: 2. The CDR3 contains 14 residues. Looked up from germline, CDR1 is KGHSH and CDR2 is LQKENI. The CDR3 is CASSPGQGVYEQYF. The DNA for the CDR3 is TGTGCCAGCTCACCGGGACAGGGGGTTTACGAGCAGTACTTC.

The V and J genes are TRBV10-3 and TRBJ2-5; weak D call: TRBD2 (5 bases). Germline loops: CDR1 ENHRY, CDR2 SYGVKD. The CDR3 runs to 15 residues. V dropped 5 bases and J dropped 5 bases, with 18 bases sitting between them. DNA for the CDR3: TGTGCCATCAGTCCTCAAGCTGTGCCGGGGGAGACCCAGTACTTC. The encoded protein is CAISPQAVPGETQYF.

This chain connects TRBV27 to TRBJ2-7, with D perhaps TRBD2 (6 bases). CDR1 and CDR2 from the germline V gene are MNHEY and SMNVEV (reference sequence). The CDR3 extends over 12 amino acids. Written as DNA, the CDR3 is TGTGCTGGGGTCTCGGAGGGCAACGAGCAGTACTTC. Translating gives CAGVSEGNEQYF.

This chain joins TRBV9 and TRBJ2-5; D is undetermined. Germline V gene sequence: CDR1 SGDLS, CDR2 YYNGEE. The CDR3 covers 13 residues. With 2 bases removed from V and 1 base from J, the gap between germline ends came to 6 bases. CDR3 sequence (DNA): TGTGCCAGCAGCGTGGCCCCCCAAGAGACCCAGTACTTC. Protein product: CASSVAPQETQYF.

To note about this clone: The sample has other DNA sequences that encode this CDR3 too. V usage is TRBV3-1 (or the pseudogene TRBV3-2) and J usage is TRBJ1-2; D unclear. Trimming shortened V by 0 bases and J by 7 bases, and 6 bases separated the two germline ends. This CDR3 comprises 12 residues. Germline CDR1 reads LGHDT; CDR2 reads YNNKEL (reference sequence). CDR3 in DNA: TGTGCCAGCAGCCAAGATGAGGGTGGCTACACCTTC. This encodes CASSQDEGGYTF.

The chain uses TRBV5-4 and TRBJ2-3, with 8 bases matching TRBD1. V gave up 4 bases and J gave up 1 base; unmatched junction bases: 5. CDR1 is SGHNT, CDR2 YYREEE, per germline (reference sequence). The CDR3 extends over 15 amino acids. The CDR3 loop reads CASSPGGRGTDTQYF. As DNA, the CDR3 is TGTGCCAGCAGCCCAGGGGGCAGAGGCACAGATACGCAGTATTTT.

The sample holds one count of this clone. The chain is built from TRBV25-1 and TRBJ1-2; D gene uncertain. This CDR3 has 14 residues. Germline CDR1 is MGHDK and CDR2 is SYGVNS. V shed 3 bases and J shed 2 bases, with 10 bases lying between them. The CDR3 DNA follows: TGTGCCAGCAGTGACACCACCCAGAACTATGGCTACACCTTC. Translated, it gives CASSDTTQNYGYTF.

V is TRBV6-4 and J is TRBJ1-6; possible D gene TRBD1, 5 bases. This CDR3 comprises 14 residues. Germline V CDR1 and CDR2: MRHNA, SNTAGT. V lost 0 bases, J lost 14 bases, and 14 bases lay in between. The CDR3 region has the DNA TGTGCCAGCAGTGACTCCGGACAATTTGGCACCCTCCACTTT. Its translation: CASSDSGQFGTLHF.

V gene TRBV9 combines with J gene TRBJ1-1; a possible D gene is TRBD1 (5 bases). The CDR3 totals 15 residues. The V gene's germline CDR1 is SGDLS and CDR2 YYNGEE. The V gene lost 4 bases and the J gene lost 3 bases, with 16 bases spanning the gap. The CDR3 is CASSPTFGGDTEAFF. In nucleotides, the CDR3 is TGTGCCAGCAGCCCGACGTTCGGGGGGGACACTGAAGCTTTCTTT.

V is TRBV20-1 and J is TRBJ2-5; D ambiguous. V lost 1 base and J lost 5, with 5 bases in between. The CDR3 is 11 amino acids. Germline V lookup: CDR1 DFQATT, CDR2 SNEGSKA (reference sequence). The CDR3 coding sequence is TGCAGTGCTAGAGTAGCTGAGACCCAGTACTTC. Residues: CSARVAETQYF.

The CDR3 loop is CASSRDRNEKLFF. The CDR3 nucleotides read TGTGCCAGTAGTAGGGACAGAAATGAAAAACTGTTTTTT. The rearrangement links TRBV19 to TRBJ1-4; the match to TRBD1 covers 7 bases. Germline values: CDR1 LNHDA, CDR2 SQIVND (reference sequence). CDR3 length: 13 amino acids. V gave up 4 bases and J gave up 5 bases; unmatched junction bases: 1.

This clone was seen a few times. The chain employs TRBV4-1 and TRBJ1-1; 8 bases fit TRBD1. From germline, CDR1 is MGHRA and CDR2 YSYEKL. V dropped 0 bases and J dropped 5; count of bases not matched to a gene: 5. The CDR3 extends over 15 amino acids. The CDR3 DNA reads TGCGCCAGCAGCCAAGATAGGACAGGGTATACTGAAGCTTTCTTT. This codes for CASSQDRTGYTEAFF.

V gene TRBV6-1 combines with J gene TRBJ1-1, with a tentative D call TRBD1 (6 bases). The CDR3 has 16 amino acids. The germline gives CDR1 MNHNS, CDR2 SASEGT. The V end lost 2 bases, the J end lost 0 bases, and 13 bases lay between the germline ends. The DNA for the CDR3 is TGTGCCAGCAGTGAAAAACAGGGATGGGTGAACACTGAAGCTTTCTTT. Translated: CASSEKQGWVNTEAFF.